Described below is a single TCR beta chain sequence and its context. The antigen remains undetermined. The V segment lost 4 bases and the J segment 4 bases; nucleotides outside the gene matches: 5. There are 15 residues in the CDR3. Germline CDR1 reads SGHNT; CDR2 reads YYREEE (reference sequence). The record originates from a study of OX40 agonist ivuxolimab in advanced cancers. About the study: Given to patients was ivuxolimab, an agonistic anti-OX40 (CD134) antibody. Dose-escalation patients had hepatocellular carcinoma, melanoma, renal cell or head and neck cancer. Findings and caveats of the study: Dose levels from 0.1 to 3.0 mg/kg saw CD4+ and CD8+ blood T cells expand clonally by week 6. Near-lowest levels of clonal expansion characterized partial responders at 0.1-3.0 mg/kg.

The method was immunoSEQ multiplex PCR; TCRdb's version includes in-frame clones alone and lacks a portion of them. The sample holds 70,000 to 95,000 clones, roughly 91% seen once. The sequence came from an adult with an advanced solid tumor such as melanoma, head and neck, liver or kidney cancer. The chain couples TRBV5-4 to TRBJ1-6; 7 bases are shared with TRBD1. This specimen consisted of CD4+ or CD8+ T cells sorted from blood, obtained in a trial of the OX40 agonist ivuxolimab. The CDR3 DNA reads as TGTGCCAGCAGCCCCAAACAGGGGTATAATTCACCCCTCCACTTT. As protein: CASSPKQGYNSPLHF.